Listed below are T cell receptor beta chains from one sample, sequenced in a study of blood T cells in healthy people across ages. Using its own MiXCR run on the 5' RACE reads, TCRdb lists one record per CDR3 protein. The table shows about 1.8 million distinct CDR3 sequences, with around 48% occurring only once. The sample taken for sequencing was blood. These TCRs come from a woman aged 40 to 50 in good health. Each CDR3 is given with its conserved first and last residue. A D gene is named only where the DNA matches it firmly. Size tells how often a clone was seen (once, few, many) or the class of an expanded clone, and some rows leave it out.

J: TRBJ2-3
size: -
D: -
V: TRBV20-1
DNA: TGCAGTGCTCTATCGGGTGGGGGTACGCAGTATTTT
CDR3: CSALSGGGTQYF

J: TRBJ2-1
size: once
D: TRBD1
V: TRBV20-1
DNA: TGCAGTGCTAGAGATGGGGGAAAACAGGGGGCTTTGTTCGATGAGCAGTTCTTC
CDR3: CSARDGGKQGALFDEQFF

J: TRBJ2-3
size: -
D: -
V: TRBV11-1
DNA: TGTGCCAGCACCTACCGTGGAGATACGCAGTATTTT
CDR3: CASTYRGDTQYF

J: TRBJ2-7
size: -
D: -
V: TRBV13
DNA: TGTGCCAGCACCCGACTAGACGAGGTCGAGCAGTACTTC
CDR3: CASTRLDEVEQYF

J: TRBJ2-1
size: -
D: -
V: TRBV28
DNA: TGTGCCAGCAGTTTTTATGCGTCCTACAATGAGCAGTTCTTC
CDR3: CASSFYASYNEQFF

J: TRBJ2-5
size: -
D: -
V: TRBV4-1
DNA: TGCGCCAGCAGCTTTCACGACGGACAAGAGACCCAGTACTTC
CDR3: CASSFHDGQETQYF

J: TRBJ2-1
size: -
D: TRBD1
V: TRBV20-1
DNA: TGCAGTGCTTTACAGGGGCGAGGGATTCGCAATGAGCAGTTCTTC
CDR3: CSALQGRGIRNEQFF

J: TRBJ2-5
size: many
D: -
V: TRBV7-9
DNA: TGTGCCAGCAGCTTAAGCCGAGTAGAGACCCAGTACTTC
CDR3: CASSLSRVETQYF

J: TRBJ2-5
size: -
D: -
V: TRBV7-9
DNA: TGTGCCAGCAGCTCCGGGGCCATCCAAGAGACCCAGTACTTC
CDR3: CASSSGAIQETQYF

J: TRBJ1-6
size: few
D: -
V: TRBV20-1
DNA: TGCAGTGCTAGAGGACTTAATCGACCCCTCCACTTT
CDR3: CSARGLNRPLHF

J: TRBJ2-5
size: -
D: -
V: TRBV5-1
DNA: TGCGCCAGCAGCGACGACTTTGAGACCCAGTACTTC
CDR3: CASSDDFETQYF

J: TRBJ2-5
size: -
D: TRBD2
V: TRBV7-9
DNA: TGTGCCAGCAGCCCCCGAGTAGCGGGGGAGACCCAGTACTTC
CDR3: CASSPRVAGETQYF

J: TRBJ2-5
size: -
D: -
V: TRBV4-2
DNA: TGTGCCAGCAGCCAGCCGGACGGGGACCAAGAGACCCAGTACTTC
CDR3: CASSQPDGDQETQYF

J: TRBJ2-6
size: few
D: -
V: TRBV10-3
DNA: TGTGCCATCAGTGCACCCGACAGGTTTGGGGCCAACGTCCTGACTTTC
CDR3: CAISAPDRFGANVLTF

J: TRBJ2-3
size: few
D: TRBD2
V: TRBV10-3
DNA: TGTGCCATCGGTACTGAAACCGGGACTAGCGGGGGGGCCATAAGCACAGATACGCAGTATTTT
CDR3: CAIGTETGTSGGAISTDTQYF

J: TRBJ2-5
size: -
D: TRBD2
V: TRBV28
DNA: TGTGCCAGCATTCGTACGGGGGGGCAGTCGAGGGAGACCCAGTACTTC
CDR3: CASIRTGGQSRETQYF

J: TRBJ2-7
size: -
D: -
V: TRBV15
DNA: TGTGCCACCAGCAGAGATGGGCACGAGGGCGACGAGCAGTACTTC
CDR3: CATSRDGHEGDEQYF

J: TRBJ1-5
size: -
D: -
V: TRBV20-1
DNA: TGCAGTGCCGTCCGGGGGGGATATAGCAATCAGCCCCAGCATTTT
CDR3: CSAVRGGYSNQPQHF

J: TRBJ2-5
size: -
D: TRBD2
V: TRBV4-2
DNA: TGTGCCAGCAGCCAAGATGGGACTAGCGGGGGGTCGGAGTACTTC
CDR3: CASSQDGTSGGSEYF

J: TRBJ2-7
size: -
D: TRBD1
V: TRBV10-3
DNA: TGTGCCATCAGTGAGTCAGGGACAGTGGTCGAGCAGTACTTC
CDR3: CAISESGTVVEQYF

J: TRBJ2-5
size: -
D: -
V: TRBV5-1
DNA: TGCGCCAGCAGACGTGAACAGGGATGGGAGACCCAGTACTTC
CDR3: CASRREQGWETQYF

J: TRBJ2-3
size: -
D: TRBD2
V: TRBV6-1
DNA: TGTGCCCAGGCCGCTAGCGGGGGAAGCACAGATACGCAGTATTTT
CDR3: CAQAASGGSTDTQYF

J: TRBJ2-7
size: -
D: TRBD1
V: TRBV20-1
DNA: TGCAGTGCTAGAGATAGGGACAGAAGCTCCTACGAGCAGTACTTC
CDR3: CSARDRDRSSYEQYF

J: TRBJ2-7
size: many
D: -
V: TRBV6-5
DNA: TGTGCCAGCAGTTTGGTGAGGTATCCCTCCTACGAGCAGTACTTC
CDR3: CASSLVRYPSYEQYF

J: TRBJ1-5
size: -
D: TRBD1
V: TRBV5-1
DNA: TGCGCCAGCAGCGCGATACAGGGGTATGGCAATCAGCCCCAGCATTTT
CDR3: CASSAIQGYGNQPQHF

J: TRBJ1-2
size: -
D: -
V: TRBV25-1
DNA: TGTGCCAGCAGTGAAATGTCAGGGAAAGCAAACTATGGCTACACCTTC
CDR3: CASSEMSGKANYGYTF

J: TRBJ1-2
size: -
D: -
V: TRBV2
DNA: TGTGCCATTTCAGGACAGCGAGCTAACTATGGCTACACCTTC
CDR3: CAISGQRANYGYTF

J: TRBJ2-7
size: -
D: TRBD2
V: TRBV15
DNA: TGTGCCACCAGCGGAGGGCTCGGGGACTACGGGCAGTACTTC
CDR3: CATSGGLGDYGQYF

J: TRBJ1-6
size: -
D: -
V: TRBV6-5
DNA: TGTGCCAGCCATCTGGGCGGGGGAAATTCACCCCTCCACTTT
CDR3: CASHLGGGNSPLHF

J: TRBJ2-7
size: -
D: TRBD2
V: TRBV6-2/TRBV6-3
DNA: TGTGCCAGCAGTCTACTAGCGGGGGCGACCTACGAGCAGTACTTC
CDR3: CASSLLAGATYEQYF

J: TRBJ2-5
size: few
D: -
V: TRBV4-3
DNA: TGCGCCAGCAGCCAAGATGGAGTAGAGGAGACCCAGTACTTC
CDR3: CASSQDGVEETQYF

J: TRBJ2-5
size: -
D: TRBD1
V: TRBV5-1
DNA: TGCGCCAGCAGCTTGGGGGACAGGGAAGGAGGCGAGACCCAGTACTTC
CDR3: CASSLGDREGGETQYF

J: TRBJ2-3
size: -
D: -
V: TRBV12-3/TRBV12-4
DNA: TGTGCCAGCAGTCCCACTACCCCTAGAGATACGCAGTATTTT
CDR3: CASSPTTPRDTQYF

J: TRBJ1-4
size: -
D: TRBD1
V: TRBV7-2
DNA: TGTGCCAGCAGCTTAGATGCAGGGGGACGGGAAAAACTGTTTTTT
CDR3: CASSLDAGGREKLFF

J: TRBJ2-1
size: -
D: TRBD2
V: TRBV3-1
DNA: TGTGCCAGCAGCCGAATAGACGGACTAGCGATCCAGTTCTTC
CDR3: CASSRIDGLAIQFF

J: TRBJ2-3
size: -
D: -
V: TRBV7-9
DNA: TGTGCCAGCAGCTTAGACTCCAGCTGGGATAAGGTGGATACGCAGTATTTT
CDR3: CASSLDSSWDKVDTQYF

J: TRBJ2-1
size: -
D: TRBD2
V: TRBV2
DNA: TGTGCCAGCAATCGAGCGGGACACAATGAGCAGTTCTTC
CDR3: CASNRAGHNEQFF

J: TRBJ2-3
size: -
D: TRBD2
V: TRBV3-1
DNA: TGTGCCAGCACTCCAGGATGGGCTAGCGGGGTGGCAGATACGCAGTATTTT
CDR3: CASTPGWASGVADTQYF

J: TRBJ2-7
size: once
D: -
V: TRBV25-1
DNA: TGTGCCAGCGGTGATGGTAACGAGCAGTACTTC
CDR3: CASGDGNEQYF

J: TRBJ2-1
size: -
D: TRBD2
V: TRBV20-1
DNA: TGCAGTGCTAGAGAAGGGGGACTAGCGGGGGGTAGCTCCTACAATGAGCAGTTCTTC
CDR3: CSAREGGLAGGSSYNEQFF

J: TRBJ2-7
size: -
D: -
V: TRBV4-1
DNA: TGCGCCAGCGGCCAGGCAGATGACTACGAGCAGTACTTC
CDR3: CASGQADDYEQYF

J: TRBJ2-1
size: -
D: -
V: TRBV5-1
DNA: TGCGCCAGCAGCTTGAATCAAGGGTACAATGAGCAGTTCTTC
CDR3: CASSLNQGYNEQFF

J: TRBJ2-1
size: -
D: TRBD2
V: TRBV6-1
DNA: TGTGTCAGCAGGGATAGCGGGGGACCCTACAATGAGCAGTTCTTC
CDR3: CVSRDSGGPYNEQFF

J: TRBJ2-1
size: -
D: TRBD2
V: TRBV18
DNA: TGTGCCAGCTCACCCCTTTTGGCGGGGGGCCCTGTCTCCTACAATGAGCAGTTCTTC
CDR3: CASSPLLAGGPVSYNEQFF

J: TRBJ2-3
size: many
D: -
V: TRBV7-2
DNA: TGTGCCAGCAGCTACTTTGGGGCGGGAGATACGCAGTATTTT
CDR3: CASSYFGAGDTQYF

J: TRBJ2-1
size: -
D: TRBD2
V: TRBV4-3
DNA: TGCGCCAGCAGCCAAGATAGCGGGCGCTCCTACAATGAGCAGTTCTTC
CDR3: CASSQDSGRSYNEQFF

J: TRBJ1-4
size: few
D: -
V: TRBV6-1
DNA: TGTGCCAGCAGTGAAGACCTTAGGCGTGCAACTAATGAAAAACTGTTTTTT
CDR3: CASSEDLRRATNEKLFF

J: TRBJ2-1
size: -
D: -
V: TRBV12-5
DNA: TGTGCTAGTGGCGTATCAGGGGCGGGCAATGAGCAGTTCTTC
CDR3: CASGVSGAGNEQFF

J: TRBJ2-3
size: few
D: -
V: TRBV4-3
DNA: TGCGCCAGCAGCCAAGAAGGATTCACAGATACGCAGTATTTT
CDR3: CASSQEGFTDTQYF

J: TRBJ2-3
size: few
D: -
V: TRBV21-1
DNA: TGTGCCAGCAGCAAAGGATGGGCAGGGGCCACAGATACGCAGTATTTT
CDR3: CASSKGWAGATDTQYF

J: TRBJ2-7
size: -
D: -
V: TRBV20-1
DNA: TGCAGTGCAAGTAAGGGGGTTTTAGGCTACGAGCAGTACTTC
CDR3: CSASKGVLGYEQYF

J: TRBJ2-1
size: -
D: -
V: TRBV29-1
DNA: TGCAGCGTCCGGACTTCAACCTACAATGAGCAGTTCTTC
CDR3: CSVRTSTYNEQFF

J: TRBJ2-5
size: -
D: TRBD1
V: TRBV3-1
DNA: TGTGTCAGCAGCCAACGGACAGGGGGACAAGAGACCCAGTACTTC
CDR3: CVSSQRTGGQETQYF

J: TRBJ2-7
size: -
D: -
V: TRBV29-1
DNA: TGCAGCGTTGTCGTGGAAGGGGAGCAGTACTTC
CDR3: CSVVVEGEQYF

J: TRBJ2-5
size: many
D: TRBD2
V: TRBV20-1
DNA: TGCAGTGCTCGGGGGGGCGCCGAGACCCAGTACTTC
CDR3: CSARGGAETQYF